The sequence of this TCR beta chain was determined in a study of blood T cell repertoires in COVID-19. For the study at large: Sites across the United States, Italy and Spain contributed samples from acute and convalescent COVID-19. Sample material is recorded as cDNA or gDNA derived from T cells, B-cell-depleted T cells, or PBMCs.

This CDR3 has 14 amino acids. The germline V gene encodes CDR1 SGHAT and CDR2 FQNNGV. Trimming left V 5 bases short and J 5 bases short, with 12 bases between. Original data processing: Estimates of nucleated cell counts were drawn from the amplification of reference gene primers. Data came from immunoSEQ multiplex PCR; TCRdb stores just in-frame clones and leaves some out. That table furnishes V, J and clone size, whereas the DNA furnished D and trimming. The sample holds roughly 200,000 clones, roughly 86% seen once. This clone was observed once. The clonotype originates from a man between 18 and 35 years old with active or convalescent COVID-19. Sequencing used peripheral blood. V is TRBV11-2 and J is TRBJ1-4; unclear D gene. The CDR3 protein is CASSRAGNNEKLFF. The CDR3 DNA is TGTGCCAGCAGCCGTGCCGGGAACAATGAAAAACTGTTTTTT.